What follows describes a single TCR beta chain. The antigen is undetermined. TCRdb ran MiXCR on the 5' RACE reads and lists one entry per CDR3 protein. The sample includes under 900,000 distinct CDR3 sequences, roughly 12% of them seen just once. The CDR3 runs 15 residues. CDR1 SQVTM and CDR2 ANQGSEA come from the germline V gene. V lost 7 bases and J lost 0, with 18 bases in between. The sample comes from a study of identical twins. Notes on the study in general: Models, which agreed with sharing between unrelated individuals, nonetheless underestimated the out-of-frame TCR alpha sharing seen in monozygotic twins.

The same sample was also studied in work on yellow fever vaccine responses in identical twins.

The receptor was derived from a young woman in good health. Sequencing was carried out using PBMCs. This chain links TRBV29-1 with TRBJ1-2; no clear D gene. Written as DNA, the CDR3 is TGCAGCGCTCGAGGCGGGCCGGAAGCTAACTATGGCTACACCTTC. Protein product: CSARGGPEANYGYTF.